This T cell receptor beta chain is drawn from a study of blood T cell repertoires in COVID-19 (TCRdb year 2020). With respect to the entire study: Collaborator samples came from the United States, Italy and Spain and covered acute and convalescent phases of COVID-19. The dataset comprised deeply sampled blood TCRbeta repertoires from subjects exposed to, actively infected with, or recovered from COVID-19. Where HLA class I and class II types were available, the types were taken from metadata supplied by the sample provider, not from assay-based typing. The samples were drawn from the first 160 participants of the ongoing ImmuneRACE study and from some 1,300 subjects provided by 6 global collaborators. Sample metadata almost always included a de-identified subject ID, COVID-19 status, age in years and sex. The material from the prospective study consisted of cDNA or gDNA derived from T cells, B-cell-depleted T cells, or PBMCs. A freely available public database, intended as a resource for researchers studying the immune response to SARS-CoV-2, is where the repertoires were released. Study-wide conclusions, independent of this receptor: How much clinical and demographic metadata was included differed by source and by participant, and the metadata was provided uncurated.

Participants in the prospective study were enrolled through a virtual design, were aged about 18 to 100 years, and lived in 24 United States geographic areas. In the prospective study, participants were assigned to cohorts based on the clinical history participants reported in a screening survey and a study questionnaire. Recovered participants in ImmuneRACE Cohort 3 were defined by two consecutive negative NP/OP PCR tests, clearance by a healthcare professional, or resolution of symptoms. Mobile phlebotomists in the prospective study collected whole blood, serum and a nasopharyngeal or oropharyngeal swab from every participant. Prospective study participants could optionally give additional blood draws and questionnaires over an approximately two-month period. Before DNA extraction, prospective study blood samples were shipped either frozen or at room temperature. The CDR3 starts with the cysteine, ends with the phenylalanine, and has 15 residues. Only the CDR3 DNA is retained, 45 bases long and in frame from the first base. The CDR1 and CDR2 encoded by the germline V gene (reference sequence) are SGHNT and YYREEE. A distance of 6 bases separates the germline ends of V and J, which lose 2 bases and 0 bases respectively.

The immunoSEQ Assay, a bias-controlled multiplex PCR, was used to amplify TCRbeta CDR3 regions from genomic DNA. The study's processing was this. The number of nucleated cells in each sample was estimated from the amplification of reference gene primers within the assay. To quantify the absolute abundance of each unique TCRbeta CDR3 rearrangement, sequence reads were collapsed and filtered. For each sample, productive Simpson clonality was calculated as the square root of Simpson's diversity index over productive rearrangements. Held by TCRdb, this immuneACCESS table contains in-frame sequences only and omits some clones. Under half of the omission traces to an unresolved V gene where checked; the cause of the rest is unknown. Clonal size and the V and J genes are those of that table, whereas D and trimming came from the DNA. The sample has about 330,000 clones on record, around nine tenths of them singletons. The ten largest make up under 6.5% of the sample.

This clone showed up just once. It lacks a known antigen. Per-base quality was not reported, and no clone a single base away is much larger than it. Other nucleotide sequences from this sample produce the same CDR3. The TCR was taken from a woman aged 25-40 years who had recovered from COVID-19. Material for sequencing was PBMCs or T cells enriched from blood (not recorded which). The sequence is built from TRBV5-4 and TRBJ1-6; too little of a D gene remains to name it. In nucleotides, the sequence is TGTGCCAGCAGCTTAGGGAGCTCCTATAATTCACCCCTCCACTTT. It specifies CASSLGSSYNSPLHF.